This T cell receptor beta chain was obtained from a study of cytomegalovirus exposure and HLA in healthy donors. PCR amplification relied on 60 Vbeta primers (plus 13 Jbeta primers). The authors' processing: Later reanalysis found tens of millions of unique TCR beta chains, roughly 9.9 million of them shared. The protocol was immunoSEQ multiplex PCR, while the TCRdb copy is restricted to in-frame clones and leaves out a portion. That table is the source of V, J and clone size, and D and trimming were worked out from the DNA. The profile shows some 120,000 clones, approximately 80% of them singletons. Trimming removed 0 bases at V and 8 bases at J, with 23 bases between. Germline CDR1 and CDR2: SGHRS and YFSETQ. This CDR3 spans 17 amino acids. Study-wide points: In terms of immune exposure information, only CMV serostatus was available.

This clone was recorded a few times. The target antigen is unknown. The chain links TRBV5-1 to TRBJ1-2; a weak D match, TRBD1 (5 bases). The sample was PBMCs. The origin of this receptor is a man aged 50-60 years in good health and CMV-seronegative. The CDR3 here is CASSLVVPLGGDDGYTF. The DNA of the CDR3 is TGCGCCAGCAGCTTGGTAGTACCCTTGGGAGGGGACGACGGCTACACCTTC.